The count of the clone carrying this T cell receptor beta chain is one. What it binds is not known. 13 Jbeta primers and 60 Vbeta primers were used for the PCR. TCRdb's table, derived via immunoSEQ multiplex PCR, lists solely in-frame clones and lacks some. The sample consists of fewer than 200,000 clones, around 81% of them appearing once. These data are taken from a study of cytomegalovirus exposure and HLA in healthy donors. At the level of the study: The early release's HLA-typed donors yielded 65 million to 85 million unique TCRs.

General study findings and limits: The study recorded 150 to 200 TCR beta chains that were cytomegalovirus-associated. According to a later analysis, most TCR beta chains associated with CMV appeared HLA-restricted. Per a later analysis, HLA-associated TCR beta chains showed more clonal expansion than other, equally common TCR beta chains.

The ends were cut back, 4 bases at V and 0 bases at J, with 9 bases in the middle. This CDR3 has 14 amino acids. CDR1 is SGDLS and CDR2 is YYNGEE in the germline V gene. The material sequenced was PBMCs. This TCR came from a woman in her thirties in good health and CMV-seronegative. This sequence joins TRBV9 and TRBJ2-3; tentative D call: TRBD2 (5 bases). CDR3 in amino acids: CASSSRTSTDTQYF. The CDR3 DNA is TGTGCCAGCAGCTCCAGGACTAGCACAGATACGCAGTATTTT.